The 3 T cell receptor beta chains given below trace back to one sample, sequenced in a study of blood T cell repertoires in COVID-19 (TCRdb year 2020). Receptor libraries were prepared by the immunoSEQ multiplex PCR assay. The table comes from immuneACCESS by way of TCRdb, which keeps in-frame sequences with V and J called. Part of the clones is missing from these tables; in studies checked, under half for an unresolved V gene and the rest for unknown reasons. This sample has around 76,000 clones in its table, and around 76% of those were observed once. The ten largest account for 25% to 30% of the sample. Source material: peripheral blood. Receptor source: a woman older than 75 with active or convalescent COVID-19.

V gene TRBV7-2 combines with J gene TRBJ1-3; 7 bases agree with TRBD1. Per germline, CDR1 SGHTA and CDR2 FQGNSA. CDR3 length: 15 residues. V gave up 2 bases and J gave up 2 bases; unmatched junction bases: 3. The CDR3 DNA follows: TGTGCCAGCAGCTTAAGGCAGGGGGCTGGAAACACCATATATTTT. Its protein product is CASSLRQGAGNTIYF.

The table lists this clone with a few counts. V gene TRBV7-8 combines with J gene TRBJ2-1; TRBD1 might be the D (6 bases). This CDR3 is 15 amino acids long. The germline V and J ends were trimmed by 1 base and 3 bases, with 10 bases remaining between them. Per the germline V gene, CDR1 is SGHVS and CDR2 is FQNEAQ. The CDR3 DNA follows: TGTGCCAGCAGCTTAGGCAGGGGCTTCTACAATGAGCAGTTCTTC. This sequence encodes CASSLGRGFYNEQFF.

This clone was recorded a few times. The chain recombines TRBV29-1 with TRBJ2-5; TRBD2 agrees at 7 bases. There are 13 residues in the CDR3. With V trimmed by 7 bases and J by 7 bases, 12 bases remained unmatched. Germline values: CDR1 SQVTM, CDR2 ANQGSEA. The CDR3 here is CSALPGLRGTQYF. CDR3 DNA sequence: TGCAGCGCACTACCGGGACTACGCGGGACCCAGTACTTC.